These 20 T cell receptor beta chains share one sample of origin, sequenced in a study of shared clonotypes between healthy human individuals. Clones were read by immunoSEQ multiplex PCR, and TCRdb kept only the in-frame ones, dropping some. The sample carries roughly 1.5 million clones, 95% to 99% recorded once. Sample: naive CD4+ T cells sorted from blood. Described subset: CD45RA+ positively selected. Receptor source: a man younger than 40 in good health.

The chain is built from TRBV6-1 and TRBJ2-7; the D gene is possibly TRBD2 (6 bases). The germline gives CDR1 MNHNS, CDR2 SASEGT. CDR3 size: 13 residues. Trimming shortened V by 6 bases and J by 3 bases, and 12 bases separated the two germline ends. The CDR3 reads CASSHRGIYEQYF. CDR3 nucleotide sequence: TGTGCCAGCAGCCACCGGGGGATCTACGAGCAGTACTTC.

The CDR3: CASSLAITYNEQFF. The CDR3 coding sequence is TGTGCCAGCAGCTTAGCGATTACTTACAATGAGCAGTTCTTC. The chain is built from TRBV7-8 and TRBJ2-1; D unclear. Germline CDR1 is SGHVS and CDR2 is FQNEAQ. The CDR3 contains 14 residues. Trimming removed 0 bases from V and 4 bases from J, with 7 bases in between.

The chain has TRBV7-2 and TRBJ2-1; D ambiguous. This CDR3 has 14 residues. V lost 5 bases and J 6 bases, leaving 14 bases between the germline ends. Per germline, CDR1 SGHTA and CDR2 FQGNSA. CDR3 sequence (DNA): TGTGCCAGCAGCGGGTGGGTAAATGGCAATGAGCAGTTCTTC. As protein: CASSGWVNGNEQFF. Full variable domain (remainder filled in from reference TRBV7-2 and TRBJ2-1): GAGVSQSPSNKVTEKGKDVELRCDPISGHTALYWYRQSLGQGLEFLIYFQGNSAPDKSGLPSDRFSAERTGGSVSTLTIQRTQQEDSAVYLCASSGWVNGNEQFFGPGTRLTVL.

This chain links TRBV9 with TRBJ1-2; tentatively, D is TRBD1 (6 bases). This CDR3 has 16 amino acids. From germline, CDR1 is SGDLS and CDR2 YYNGEE. V was pared by 4 bases and J by 4 bases, with 20 bases between. Written as DNA, the CDR3 is TGTGCCAGCAGCACCCGCGGGGGCCGCACCACCTATGGCTACACCTTC. This gives the protein CASSTRGGRTTYGYTF.

This clone occurred once. The rearrangement joins TRBV18 to TRBJ1-3; D gene uncertain. The germline V and J ends were trimmed by 2 bases and 2 bases, with 10 bases remaining between them. Germline V CDR1 and CDR2: KGHSH, LQKENI. The CDR3 has 15 amino acids. CDR3: CASSPGVSPGNTIYF. DNA for the CDR3: TGTGCCAGCTCACCAGGTGTCTCCCCTGGAAACACCATATATTTT.

J is TRBJ1-1 and V is TRBV2; D gene ambiguous. The V gene's germline CDR1 is SNHLY and CDR2 FYNNEI. V lost 4 bases and J lost 1, with 7 bases in between. The CDR3 consists of 13 residues. The CDR3 region is CASSGEENTEAFF. The CDR3 nucleotides are TGTGCCAGCAGTGGGGAGGAGAACACTGAAGCTTTCTTT.

The J gene is TRBJ2-3, the V gene TRBV7-9; 7 bases match TRBD2. The CDR3 covers 15 residues. The V gene end was trimmed by 7 bases and the J gene end by 5 bases; junction bases not matched to a gene: 12. Germline CDR1 and CDR2: SEHNR and FQNEAQ (reference sequence). The CDR3 DNA sequence: TGTGCCAGCACCCTGGGGAGCGGGATGGGAGATACGCAGTATTTT. Its protein product is CASTLGSGMGDTQYF.

The chain recombines TRBV15 with TRBJ2-1; 9 bases are a match to TRBD2. V trimming: 0 bases; J trimming: 6 bases; junction bases outside the gene matches: 12. The CDR3 is 18 residues long. Germline V gene sequence: CDR1 LNHNV, CDR2 YYDKDF (reference sequence). The CDR3 nucleotides read TGTGCCACCAGCAGAGAAAACCCCACGGGACTAGCTTTCAATGAGCAGTTCTTC. This encodes CATSRENPTGLAFNEQFF.

A word on this clone: The sample holds other DNA sequences that translate to the same CDR3. The rearrangement joins TRBV20-1 to TRBJ2-7; D unclear. CDR3 length equals 9 residues. Germline V gene sequence: CDR1 DFQATT, CDR2 SNEGSKA (reference sequence). Trimming removed 3 bases from V and 7 bases from J, with 4 bases in between. The CDR3 DNA follows: TGCAGTGCTAGCCGTGAGCAGTACTTC. This translates into CSASREQYF.

V and J are TRBV28 and TRBJ1-2; D call uncertain. This CDR3 contains 15 residues. Trimming pared 5 bases from V and 7 bases from J, leaving 20 bases between. The germline V gene encodes CDR1 MDHEN and CDR2 SYDVKM. CDR3 sequence: CASSQIIGRRFGYTF. DNA of the CDR3: TGTGCCAGCAGTCAGATAATCGGGCGGCGATTTGGCTACACCTTC.

This rearrangement joins TRBV7-9 to TRBJ1-1; D ambiguous. V shed 5 bases and J shed 6 bases, with 13 bases lying between them. The germline V gene has CDR1 SEHNR and CDR2 FQNEAQ (reference sequence). CDR3 length: 13 residues. This CDR3 reads CASSEINWAEAFF. Written as DNA, the CDR3 is TGTGCCAGCAGCGAGATAAATTGGGCTGAAGCTTTCTTT.

The chain links TRBV7-2 to TRBJ2-7, with D unclear. V was pared by 2 bases and J by 7 bases, with 12 bases between. Germline V gene sequence: CDR1 SGHTA, CDR2 FQGNSA. The CDR3 contains 13 residues. CDR3 sequence: CASSLRFGGEQYF. The CDR3 nucleotides are TGTGCCAGCAGCTTACGATTTGGCGGTGAGCAGTACTTC.

This rearrangement joins TRBV6-1 to TRBJ1-3; 8 bases match TRBD1. V lost 2 bases, J lost 1 base, and 4 bases stayed unmatched. CDR3 length: 16 residues. The germline CDR1 and CDR2 sequences are MNHNS and SASEGT. The chain's CDR3 is CASSERTGWSGNTIYF. For the CDR3, the DNA is TGTGCCAGCAGTGAAAGGACAGGGTGGTCTGGAAACACCATATATTTT.

The chain joins TRBV10-3 to TRBJ1-1, with no clear D. Germline assignment: CDR1 ENHRY and CDR2 SYGVKD. The CDR3 length is 16 residues. The ends were cut back, 10 bases at V and 3 bases at J, with 24 bases in the middle. The DNA of the CDR3 is TGTGCCACCCGTCTGGACCCATTTTTGGAGGACACTGAAGCTTTCTTT. Translated, it gives CATRLDPFLEDTEAFF.

This sequence joins TRBV7-9 and TRBJ2-3; unclear D gene. CDR3 length: 13 residues. CDR1 and CDR2 from the germline V gene are SEHNR and FQNEAQ (reference sequence). The V end lost 2 bases, the J end lost 6 bases, and 9 bases lay between the germline ends. This CDR3 reads CASSLQVSDTQYF. CDR3 nucleotide sequence: TGTGCCAGCAGCTTACAGGTTTCCGATACGCAGTATTTT. Filled out from reference TRBV7-9 and TRBJ2-3, the complete variable domain reads DTGVSQNPRHKITKRGQNVTFRCDPISEHNRLYWYRQTLGQGPEFLTYFQNEAQLEKSRLLSDRFSAERPKGSFSTLEIQRTEQGDSAMYLCASSLQVSDTQYFGPGTRLTVL.

Here the CDR3 DNA reads TGTGCCAGCAGTGACCTGGACAGAGAAGCTTTCTTT. Its translation is CASSDLDREAFF. The chain carries TRBV6-1 and TRBJ1-1, with D possibly TRBD1 on 6 matching bases. Deletions cut 3 bases from V and 8 bases from J, with 10 bases between. This CDR3 is built from 12 residues. CDR1 MNHNS and CDR2 SASEGT come from the germline V gene.

The chain combines TRBV6-1 with TRBJ2-7; TRBD2 aligns across 8 bases. The CDR3 spans 16 residues. V lost 2 bases, J lost 11 bases, and 17 bases stayed unmatched. The germline CDR1 and CDR2 sequences are MNHNS and SASEGT. CDR3 in amino acids: CASSETPAGARDYEYF. In DNA form, the CDR3 reads TGTGCCAGCAGTGAAACCCCAGCGGGGGCCCGGGACTACGAGTACTTC.

This chain joins TRBV30 and TRBJ1-5; no reliable D call. V was shortened by 1 base and J by 5 bases, with 9 bases between the two germline ends. This CDR3 has 13 amino acids. Germline lookup yields CDR1 GTSNPN and CDR2 SVGIG (reference sequence). This CDR3 reads CAWSDSSYQPQHF. CDR3 in DNA: TGTGCCTGGAGTGACAGCAGCTATCAGCCCCAGCATTTT.

This rearrangement joins TRBV7-2 to TRBJ1-1; a weak D match, TRBD1 (6 bases). Germline loops: CDR1 SGHTA, CDR2 FQGNSA. The V end lost 1 base, the J end lost 10 bases, and 10 bases lay between the germline ends. The CDR3 runs to 12 residues. Here the CDR3 DNA reads TGTGCCAGCAGCTTAGTGGGGGGGCGAGCTTTCTTT. Translating gives CASSLVGGRAFF.

J is TRBJ1-1 and V is TRBV18; TRBD1 is a possible D gene (5 bases). With 6 bases removed from V and 5 bases from J, the gap between germline ends came to 13 bases. Per germline, CDR1 KGHSH and CDR2 LQKENI. CDR3 length: 13 residues. CDR3 nucleotide sequence: TGTGCCAGCTCTCCGGGGCCAGATACTGAAGCTTTCTTT. It is translated as CASSPGPDTEAFF.